This entry lists 10 T cell receptor beta chains sequenced from one sample in a study of cytotoxic CD8 clonotypes in ibrutinib-treated CLL. TCRdb's copy holds only in-frame clones and misses some; the assay was immunoSEQ multiplex PCR. This table has around 70,000 clones, less than 95% appearing once. The material was PBMCs, obtained after 12 months of ibrutinib treatment. These receptors originate from a human donor with chronic lymphocytic leukemia.

The chain links TRBV18 to TRBJ2-1; 10 bases agree with TRBD2. CDR1 and CDR2 (germline): KGHSH, LQKENI. There are 15 residues in the CDR3. V was pared by 0 bases and J by 12 bases, with 8 bases of the junction left unmatched. The CDR3 nucleotides read TGTGCCAGCTCACCACCAGGATTAGCGGGAGGTGGGCAGTTCTTC. The encoded protein is CASSPPGLAGGGQFF.

This rearrangement joins TRBV7-2 to TRBJ1-5, with a tentative D call TRBD1 (5 bases). This CDR3 has 13 residues. The germline gives CDR1 SGHTA, CDR2 FQGNSA. The V gene lost 5 bases and the J gene lost 4 bases, with 9 bases spanning the gap. The DNA of the CDR3 is TGTGCCAGCAGCGCGGGACCTAATCAGCCCCAGCATTTT. Its translation is CASSAGPNQPQHF. The full variable domain, rest sourced from reference TRBV7-2 and TRBJ1-5, is GAGVSQSPSNKVTEKGKDVELRCDPISGHTALYWYRQSLGQGLEFLIYFQGNSAPDKSGLPSDRFSAERTGGSVSTLTIQRTQQEDSAVYLCASSAGPNQPQHFGDGTRLSIL.

The chain is built from TRBV7-3 and TRBJ2-7, with 12 bases that match TRBD2. Looked up from germline, CDR1 is SGHTA and CDR2 is FQGTGA. The CDR3 covers 14 residues. Losses at the gene ends were 5 bases for V and 5 bases for J; bases not matched to a gene: 4. CDR3 sequence reads: CASSPRLAGDEQYF. The CDR3 coding sequence is TGTGCCAGCAGCCCCCGACTAGCGGGGGACGAGCAGTACTTC.

The chain joins TRBV7-8 to TRBJ1-1, with D maybe TRBD1 (6 bases). Germline values: CDR1 SGHVS, CDR2 FQNEAQ. The CDR3 has 13 residues. V shed 3 bases and J shed 4 bases, with 9 bases lying between them. CDR3 loop: CASSFSGATEAFF. The CDR3 nucleotides are TGTGCCAGCAGCTTTTCAGGGGCCACTGAAGCTTTCTTT.

This chain uses TRBV7-3 with TRBJ2-3, with 7 bases identical to TRBD1. Germline V gene lookup returns CDR1 SGHTA and CDR2 FQGTGA. This CDR3 comprises 14 residues. V was clipped by 2 bases and J by 6 bases; unmatched bases: 5. The CDR3 coding sequence is TGTGCCAGCAGCTTAGGCAGGGGGATGGATACGCAGTATTTT. Residues: CASSLGRGMDTQYF.

The chain recombines TRBV7-2 with TRBJ2-3; TRBD2 aligns across 11 bases. The CDR3 covers 17 residues. Germline assignment: CDR1 SGHTA and CDR2 FQGNSA. The junction had 5 bases not matched to a gene; V was cut back by 1 base and J by 2 bases. CDR3: CASSLEASGRLTDTQYF. The CDR3 coding sequence is TGTGCCAGCAGCTTAGAGGCTAGCGGGAGGCTCACAGATACGCAGTATTTT.

This clone was observed a single time. In nucleotides, the CDR3 is TGTGCCAGCAGACAGGGATCCACTGAAGCTTTCTTT. Protein sequence: CASRQGSTEAFF. The chain couples TRBV6-1 to TRBJ1-1, with D perhaps TRBD1 (6 bases). Germline V CDR1 and CDR2: MNHNS, SASEGT. The CDR3 runs to 12 residues. The V end was cut by 6 bases, the J end by 4 bases, with 9 bases between.

This chain uses TRBV30 with TRBJ2-3, with 9 bases identical to TRBD1. CDR3 length equals 16 residues. V gave up 3 bases and J gave up 4 bases; unmatched junction bases: 11. Germline assignment: CDR1 GTSNPN and CDR2 SVGIG (reference sequence). CDR3 sequence reads: CAWSLGTGYEADTQYF. As DNA, the CDR3 is TGTGCCTGGAGCTTGGGGACAGGGTATGAAGCAGATACGCAGTATTTT.

This sequence joins TRBV6-1 and TRBJ1-2, with a weak D call TRBD1 (5 bases). Trimming shortened V by 2 bases and J by 0 bases, and 13 bases separated the two germline ends. Germline loops: CDR1 MNHNS, CDR2 SASEGT. The CDR3 sequence is 16 residues long. DNA for the CDR3: TGTGCCAGCAGTGAAAGCTCTGCAGGGTCTAACTATGGCTACACCTTC. Translated, it gives CASSESSAGSNYGYTF.

This sequence joins TRBV7-7 and TRBJ2-1; the match to TRBD2 covers 7 bases. The CDR3 totals 14 residues. With V trimmed by 5 bases and J by 4 bases, 5 bases remained unmatched. Germline V lookup: CDR1 SSHAT, CDR2 FNYEAQ (reference sequence). CDR3: CASSPRLAYNEQFF. The CDR3 nucleotides read TGTGCCAGCAGCCCACGACTAGCTTACAATGAGCAGTTCTTC.